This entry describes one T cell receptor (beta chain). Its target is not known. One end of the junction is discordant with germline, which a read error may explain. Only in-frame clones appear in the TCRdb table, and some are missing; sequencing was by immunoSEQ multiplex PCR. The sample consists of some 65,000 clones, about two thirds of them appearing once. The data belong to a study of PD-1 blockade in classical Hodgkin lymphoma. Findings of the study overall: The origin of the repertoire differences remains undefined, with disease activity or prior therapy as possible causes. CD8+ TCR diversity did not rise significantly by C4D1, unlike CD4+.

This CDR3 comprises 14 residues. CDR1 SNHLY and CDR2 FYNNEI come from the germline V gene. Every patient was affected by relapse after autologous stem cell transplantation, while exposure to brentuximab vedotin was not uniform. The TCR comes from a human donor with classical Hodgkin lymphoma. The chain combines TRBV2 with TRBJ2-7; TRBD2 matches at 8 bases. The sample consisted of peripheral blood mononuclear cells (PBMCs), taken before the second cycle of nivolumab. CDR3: CASGEAGVPYEQYF. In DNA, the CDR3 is TGTGCCAGCGGTGAAGCGGGAGTCCCCTACGAGCAGTACTTC.